This is a list of T cell receptor beta chains from one sample in a study of robustness of blood B and T cell sequencing. TCRdb re-derived calls from the PCR reads in MiXCR, one entry per CDR3 protein. This sample carries thousands of distinct CDR3 sequences, roughly 54% of them seen once, and the ten largest clones take roughly 25%. Sequences were obtained from peripheral blood. The receptors derive from a human donor in good health. CDR3s include the opening cysteine and the closing phenylalanine or tryptophan. A D gene is named only where the DNA matches it firmly. Clone size is shown for a subset of rows, as once, few, many or a class of expanded clone.

CDR3	V	J	length	size	D
CASARGLYEQYF	TRBV3-1	TRBJ2-7	12	NA	NA
CASSPDRVFSPLHF	TRBV25-1	TRBJ1-6	14	few	TRBD1
CSVVKIAGVTYNEQFF	TRBV29-1	TRBJ2-1	16	few	NA
CASLGLLNYGYTF	TRBV10-1	TRBJ1-2	13	few	NA
CASSQTRDRGEAFF	TRBV5-1	TRBJ1-1	14	NA	TRBD1
CASSTGTGAYNEQFF	TRBV7-7	TRBJ2-1	15	few	TRBD1
CAIRYAGTYGYTF	TRBV10-3	TRBJ1-2	13	NA	NA
CSAREQGRTSNQPQHF	TRBV20-1	TRBJ1-5	16	NA	TRBD1
CASSYGANYGYTF	TRBV6-2/TRBV6-3	TRBJ1-2	13	once	NA
CASSPLISGTGVNGYTF	TRBV12-3/TRBV12-4	TRBJ1-2	17	NA	TRBD1
CASSRGTSGVNPYEQYF	TRBV6-2/TRBV6-3	TRBJ2-7	17	NA	TRBD2
CATSSYLTGGTEAFF	TRBV15	TRBJ1-1	15	large	TRBD1
CASSYSGQGGYEQYF	TRBV6-6	TRBJ2-7	15	NA	TRBD1
CSVEDNGQGVGYTF	TRBV29-1	TRBJ1-2	14	NA	TRBD1
CASSLAVGLDEQFF	TRBV7-6	TRBJ2-1	14	NA	NA
CASSYGTGVSYEQYF	TRBV6-5	TRBJ2-7	15	NA	TRBD1